This T cell receptor beta chain derives from a study of control samples from healthy donors and cancer patients. Here immunoSEQ multiplex PCR was the method, and the copy in TCRdb shows in-frame clones only, minus some. The data hold some 150,000 clones, with 89% observed a single time. V shed 8 bases and J shed 0 bases, with 8 bases lying between them. The CDR3 runs to 11 residues. Looked up from germline, CDR1 is DFQATT and CDR2 is SNEGSKA (reference sequence). Sequencing was carried out using blood. This receptor was identified in a man aged 25-45 years in good health. The V gene is TRBV20-1, the J gene TRBJ2-7; D gene unclear. CDR3 protein: CSSASSYEQYF. CDR3 nucleotide sequence: TGCAGTTCCGCCAGCTCCTACGAGCAGTACTTC.